There are a few counts of the clone carrying this T cell receptor beta chain. As yet, its antigen is unknown. This CDR3 is 15 amino acids long. The ends lost 2 bases at V and 7 bases at J; junction bases unmatched: 7. In germline, CDR1 is LNHDA, CDR2 SQIVND (reference sequence). Subsets obtained from CD4+ cells comprised CD45RA+ naive and CD45RA-negative memory cells. This specimen belongs to a study of shared clonotypes between healthy human individuals. Across the study: In total, the donors were a couple of women and a few men aged 18 to 49.

General study findings and limits: The generation probabilities recorded for non-shared clonotypes fell below those of clonotypes shared by all four donors.

Sequencing was at deep level. TCRdb keeps only in-frame clones here, not all; method: immunoSEQ multiplex PCR. The profile covers fewer than 3 million clones, with about nine tenths appearing a single time and 0.37% taken by the ten largest. Sequenced sample: naive CD4+ T cells from PBMCs. Subset indicated: CD45RA+ positively selected. The rearrangement joins TRBV19 to TRBJ1-1; 10 bases are a match to TRBD1. The source of this sequence is a man aged 18 to 30 in good health. Some clones in this sample may be carry-over from other donors' samples. The CDR3 spells CASSIRMDRGFEAFF. CDR3 sequence (DNA): TGTGCCAGTAGTATAAGAATGGACAGGGGGTTTGAAGCTTTCTTT.